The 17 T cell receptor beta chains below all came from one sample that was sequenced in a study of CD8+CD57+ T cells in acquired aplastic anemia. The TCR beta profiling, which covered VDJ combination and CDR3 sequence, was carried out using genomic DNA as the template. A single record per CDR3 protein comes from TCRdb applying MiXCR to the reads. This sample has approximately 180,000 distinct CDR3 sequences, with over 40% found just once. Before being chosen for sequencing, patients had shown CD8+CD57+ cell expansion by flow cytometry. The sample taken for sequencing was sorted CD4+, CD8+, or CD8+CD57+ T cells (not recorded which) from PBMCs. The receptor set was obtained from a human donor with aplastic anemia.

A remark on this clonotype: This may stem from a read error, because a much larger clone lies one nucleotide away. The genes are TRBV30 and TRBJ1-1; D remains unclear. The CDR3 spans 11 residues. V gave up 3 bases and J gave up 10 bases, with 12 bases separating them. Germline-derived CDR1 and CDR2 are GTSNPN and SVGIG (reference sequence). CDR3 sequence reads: CAWRPQGVAFF. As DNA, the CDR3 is TGTGCCTGGAGGCCTCAAGGCGTAGCTTTCTTT.

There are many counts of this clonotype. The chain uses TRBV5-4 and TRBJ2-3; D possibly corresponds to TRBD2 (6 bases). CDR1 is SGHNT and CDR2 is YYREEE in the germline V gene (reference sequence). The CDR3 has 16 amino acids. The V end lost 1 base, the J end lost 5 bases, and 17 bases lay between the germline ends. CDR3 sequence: CASSLSRRGGGDTQYF. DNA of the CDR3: TGTGCCAGCAGCTTGTCCCGGCGGGGTGGAGGAGATACGCAGTATTTT.

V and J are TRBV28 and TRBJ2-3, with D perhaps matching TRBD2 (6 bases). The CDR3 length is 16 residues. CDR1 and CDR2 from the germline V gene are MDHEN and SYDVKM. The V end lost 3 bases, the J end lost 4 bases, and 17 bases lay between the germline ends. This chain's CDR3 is CASSLPGTLWPDTQYF. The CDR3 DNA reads TGTGCCAGCAGTTTGCCCGGGACTCTATGGCCAGATACGCAGTATTTT.

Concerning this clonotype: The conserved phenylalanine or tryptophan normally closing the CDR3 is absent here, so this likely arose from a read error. CDR3 bases: TGTGCCAGCAGGGGGAAGGGCTACACCCTC. Translation: CASRGKGYTL. The rearrangement joins TRBV28 to TRBJ1-2; D unclear. The CDR3 has 10 residues. V dropped 6 bases and J dropped 8 bases, with 7 bases sitting between them. CDR1 MDHEN and CDR2 SYDVKM come from the germline V gene.

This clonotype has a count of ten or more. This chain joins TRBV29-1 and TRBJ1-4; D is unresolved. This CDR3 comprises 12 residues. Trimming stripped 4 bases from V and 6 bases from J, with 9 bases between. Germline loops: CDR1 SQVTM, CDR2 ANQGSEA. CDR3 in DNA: TGCAGCGTTGGGGAACTAGATGAAAAACTGTTTTTT. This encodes CSVGELDEKLFF.

The CDR3 coding sequence is TGTGCCAGCAGCCATATGGGAATCGAGCAGTACTTC. Its protein is CASSHMGIEQYF. The J gene is TRBJ2-7, the V gene TRBV3-1; D remains unclear. CDR1 is LGHDT and CDR2 is YNNKEL in the germline V gene (reference sequence). CDR3 length: 12 amino acids. V lost 3 bases to trimming and J lost 6 bases, with 9 bases between them.

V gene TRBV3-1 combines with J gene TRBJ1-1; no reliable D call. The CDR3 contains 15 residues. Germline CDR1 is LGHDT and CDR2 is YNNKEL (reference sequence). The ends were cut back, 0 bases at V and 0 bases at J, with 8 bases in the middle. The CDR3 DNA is TGTGCCAGCAGCCAAGAAACCGGGCTGAACACTGAAGCTTTCTTT. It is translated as CASSQETGLNTEAFF.

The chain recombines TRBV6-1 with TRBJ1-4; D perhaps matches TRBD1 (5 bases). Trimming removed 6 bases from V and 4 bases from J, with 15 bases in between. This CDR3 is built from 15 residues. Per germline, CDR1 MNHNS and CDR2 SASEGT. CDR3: CASRGTRPYNEKLFF. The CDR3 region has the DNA TGTGCCAGCAGGGGGACTCGTCCATATAATGAAAAACTGTTTTTT.

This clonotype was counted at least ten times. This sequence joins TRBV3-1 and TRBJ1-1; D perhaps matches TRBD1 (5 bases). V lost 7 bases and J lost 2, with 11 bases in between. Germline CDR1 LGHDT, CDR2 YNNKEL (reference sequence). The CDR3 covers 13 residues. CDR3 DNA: TGTGCCAGCACCCCAGGGCGTAACACTGAAGCTTTCTTT. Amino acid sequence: CASTPGRNTEAFF.

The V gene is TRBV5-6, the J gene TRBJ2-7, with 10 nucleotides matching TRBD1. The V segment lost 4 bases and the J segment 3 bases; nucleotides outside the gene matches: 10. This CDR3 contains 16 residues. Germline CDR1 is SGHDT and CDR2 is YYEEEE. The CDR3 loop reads CASSAPGQGPYYEQYF. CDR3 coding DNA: TGTGCCAGCAGCGCCCCGGGACAGGGGCCATACTACGAGCAGTACTTC.

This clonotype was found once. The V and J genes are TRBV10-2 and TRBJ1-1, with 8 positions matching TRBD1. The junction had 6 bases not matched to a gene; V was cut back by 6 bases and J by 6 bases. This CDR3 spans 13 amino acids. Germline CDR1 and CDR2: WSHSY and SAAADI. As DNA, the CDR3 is TGCGCCAGCAGCCGCGGACAGGGTGCTGAAGCTTTCTTT. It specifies CASSRGQGAEAFF.

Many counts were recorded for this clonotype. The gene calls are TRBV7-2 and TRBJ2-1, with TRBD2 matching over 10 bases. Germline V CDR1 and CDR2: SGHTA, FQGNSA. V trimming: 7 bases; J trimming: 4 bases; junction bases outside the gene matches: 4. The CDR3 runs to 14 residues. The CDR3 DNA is TGTGCCAGCACCGCTAGCGGGGGTTACAATGAGCAGTTCTTC. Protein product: CASTASGGYNEQFF.

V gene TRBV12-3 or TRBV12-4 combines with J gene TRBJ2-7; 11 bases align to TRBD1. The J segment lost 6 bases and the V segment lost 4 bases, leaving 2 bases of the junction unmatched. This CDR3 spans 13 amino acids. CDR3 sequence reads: CASSWDRGGEQYF. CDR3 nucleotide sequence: TGTGCCAGCAGTTGGGACAGGGGGGGCGAGCAGTACTTC.

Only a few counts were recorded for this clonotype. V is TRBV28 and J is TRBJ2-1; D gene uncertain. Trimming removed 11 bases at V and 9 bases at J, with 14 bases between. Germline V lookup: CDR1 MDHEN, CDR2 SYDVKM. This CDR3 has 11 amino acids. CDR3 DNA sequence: TGTGCCCTGAGGTCGGGTTTTGAGCAGTTCTTC. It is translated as CALRSGFEQFF.

In nucleotides, the CDR3 is TGCGCCAGCAGCTTTTTCCCTTTTAGAGTGGCTATATTCTTATGTGCTAACTATGGCTACACCTTC. As protein: CASSFFPFRVAIFLCANYGYTF. The chain combines TRBV5-1 with TRBJ1-2; D gene ambiguous. There are 22 residues in the CDR3. Germline CDR1 reads SGHRS; CDR2 reads YFSETQ. The V end was cut by 2 bases, the J end by 0 bases, with 32 bases between.

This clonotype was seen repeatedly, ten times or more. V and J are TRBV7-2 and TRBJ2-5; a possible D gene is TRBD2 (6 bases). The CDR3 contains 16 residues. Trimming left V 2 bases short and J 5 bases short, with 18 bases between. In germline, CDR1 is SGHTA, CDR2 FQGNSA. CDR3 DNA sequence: TGTGCCAGCAGCTTAAGGGCAGCTCGACGGGGGGAGACCCAGTACTTC. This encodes CASSLRAARRGETQYF.

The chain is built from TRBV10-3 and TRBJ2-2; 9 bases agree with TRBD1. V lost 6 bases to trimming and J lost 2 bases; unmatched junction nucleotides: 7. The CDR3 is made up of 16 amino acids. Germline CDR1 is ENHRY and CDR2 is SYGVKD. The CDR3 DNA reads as TGTGCCATCAGACCCGGGACAGGGCTCAACACCGGGGAGCTGTTTTTT. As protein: CAIRPGTGLNTGELFF.